This TCR beta chain stems from a study of T-cell reconstitution after alpha-beta-depleted transplantation in children (TCRdb year 2016). Study-level background: T-cell immune reconstitution after TCRalphabeta/CD19-depleted allogeneic hematopoietic cell transplantation in children was quantitatively tracked in the study by means of TCR repertoire profiling.

Taken with the paper, the label for treatment or condition translates to: allogeneic hematopoietic cell transplantation with graft depleted of TCRalphabeta T cells and CD19 B cells. TCRalphabeta/CD19-depleted allogeneic hematopoietic cell grafts were given to the transplant recipients, all of whom were children. Remarks on this clonotype: Its antigen is unknown. Within one base of it there is no much larger clone, and no base qualities were kept.

The library was produced with PCR. TCRdb names Illumina HiSeq 2500 as the instrument used. Molecular barcoding was employed in the preparation of TCR libraries, with unique molecular identifiers being used to normalize TCRbeta repertoire quantification. The public reads were run again by TCRdb, first through fastp at Q25 and then through MiXCR, and only productive beta chains were kept. A single entry per CDR3 protein holds the most common genes and DNA from its merged rows. The sample data list about 98,000 distinct CDR3 sequences, and 7% to 8% of these were observed just once. The ten biggest clones cover roughly 15% of the sample. Results the study describes overall, beyond this receptor: In some patients, the high TCRbeta diversity seen at day 60 was put down to recipient T cells and intrathymic progenitors that had survived conditioning. Apparently early alphabetaT-cell count recovery about two months after transplant reportedly relied on only several hundred rapidly expanded clones derived from non-depleted graft cells. The frequencies of hyperexpanded clones fell over the following months, and after one year, T-cell counts and TCRbeta diversity were mostly attributed to newly produced T cells.

From the cysteine up to the phenylalanine, the CDR3 has a length of 15 residues. Only CDR3 DNA is held: 45 bases, read in frame from base 1. V is reduced by 3 bases and J by 7 bases, leaving a spacing of 16 bases between them. CDR1 and CDR2, looked up from the germline V gene, are SGDLS and YYNGEE. The receptor was derived from a boy aged 2 to 9 with acute lymphoblastic leukemia, due to receive a stem cell transplant. The sequences come from PBMCs, collected before TCRalphabeta/CD19-depleted stem cell transplant. The chain uses TRBV9 and TRBJ1-4, with no confidently assigned D gene. The bases read TGTGCCAGCAGCGATCGGGCCCTCCACGGTGAAAAACTGTTTTTT. Its protein reads: CASSDRALHGEKLFF.